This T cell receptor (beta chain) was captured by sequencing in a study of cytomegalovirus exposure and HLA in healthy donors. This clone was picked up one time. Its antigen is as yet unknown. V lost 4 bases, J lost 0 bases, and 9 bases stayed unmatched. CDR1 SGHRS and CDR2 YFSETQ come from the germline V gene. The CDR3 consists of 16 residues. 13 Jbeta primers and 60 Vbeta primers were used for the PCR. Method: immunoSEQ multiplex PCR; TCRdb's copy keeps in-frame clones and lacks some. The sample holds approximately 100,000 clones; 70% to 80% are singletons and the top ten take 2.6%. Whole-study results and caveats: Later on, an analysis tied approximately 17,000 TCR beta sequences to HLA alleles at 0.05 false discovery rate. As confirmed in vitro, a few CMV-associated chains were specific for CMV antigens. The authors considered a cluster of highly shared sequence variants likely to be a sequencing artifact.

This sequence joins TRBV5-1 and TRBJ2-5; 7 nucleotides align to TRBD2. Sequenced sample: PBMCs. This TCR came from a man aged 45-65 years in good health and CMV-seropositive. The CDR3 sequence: CASSTKRESYQETQYF. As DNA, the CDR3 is TGCGCCAGCAGCACTAAGCGGGAATCGTACCAAGAGACCCAGTACTTC.